One sample yielded the 11 T cell receptor beta chains listed below, sequenced in a study of T-cell reconstitution after alpha-beta-depleted transplantation in children. Unique molecular identifiers were incorporated when the TCRbeta library was constructed. TCRdb fed the PCR reads into MiXCR, producing one record per CDR3 protein. This table holds some 290,000 distinct CDR3 sequences, approximately 20% found once. The input for sequencing was PBMCs, mostly from graft donor cells, taken 180 days after TCRalphabeta/CD19-depleted stem cell transplant. The source is a male patient aged 5 to 17 who had a stem cell transplant for acute lymphoblastic leukemia, so the T cells may come from the graft donor.

This clonotype has only a few counts. The chain is built from TRBV28 and TRBJ1-5; D possibly corresponds to TRBD1 (5 bases). Germline V CDR1 and CDR2: MDHEN, SYDVKM. Trimming cost V 3 bases and J 5 bases, with 14 bases left between them. The CDR3 totals 15 residues. The CDR3 protein is CASSFPGEGHQPQHF. The CDR3 DNA sequence: TGTGCCAGCAGTTTCCCCGGGGAGGGACATCAGCCCCAGCATTTT.

The chain joins TRBV5-1 to TRBJ2-5, with D perhaps given as TRBD1 or TRBD2 (6 bases each). V shed 4 bases and J shed 7 bases, with 17 bases lying between them. From germline, CDR1 is SGHRS and CDR2 YFSETQ. The CDR3 has 14 residues. The CDR3 here is CASSPSGGGWTQYF. CDR3 sequence (DNA): TGCGCCAGCAGCCCCAGCGGAGGGGGGTGGACCCAGTACTTC.

This clonotype has a handful of counts. The chain is built from TRBV18 and TRBJ1-6; no firm D call. The CDR3 sequence is 14 residues long. Looked up from germline, CDR1 is KGHSH and CDR2 is LQKENI. Trimming shortened V by 5 bases and J by 7 bases, and 12 bases separated the two germline ends. The CDR3 nucleotides read TGTGCCAGCTCAGAAATGGGGATCAATTCACCCCTCCACTTT. Amino acid sequence: CASSEMGINSPLHF.

This rearrangement joins TRBV5-6 to TRBJ2-5; TRBD1 matches 7 bases. V dropped 4 bases and J dropped 6; count of bases not matched to a gene: 6. Germline values: CDR1 SGHDT, CDR2 YYEEEE. This CDR3 spans 13 amino acids. CDR3 protein: CASSIGQVKTQYF. CDR3 DNA: TGTGCCAGCAGCATAGGACAGGTGAAGACCCAGTACTTC.

CDR3 in DNA: TGTGCCAGTAGTTCGCCGAGCGGGAGCAAGAGATATGAGCAGTTCTTC. It codes for CASSSPSGSKRYEQFF. The rearrangement joins TRBV19 to TRBJ2-1; TRBD2 matches 8 bases. The CDR3 spans 16 residues. Germline CDR1 is LNHDA and CDR2 is SQIVND (reference sequence). After removal of 5 bases from V and 8 bases from J, the junction contained 14 bases not matched to a gene.

The chain recombines TRBV7-6 with TRBJ2-7; maybe TRBD1 (6 bases). Germline CDR1 is SGHVS and CDR2 is FNYEAQ. The CDR3 sequence is 15 residues long. The V end lost 2 bases, the J end lost 0 bases, and 11 bases lay between the germline ends. This chain's CDR3 is CASSLHQGSSYEQYF. In DNA, the CDR3 is TGTGCCAGCAGCTTACATCAGGGGAGCTCCTACGAGCAGTACTTC.

The sample holds a few counts of this clonotype. The chain couples TRBV15 to TRBJ1-2; a possible D gene is TRBD1 (5 bases). Germline V gene lookup returns CDR1 LNHNV and CDR2 YYDKDF (reference sequence). The V end was cut by 0 bases, the J end by 7 bases, with 12 bases between. The CDR3 spans 14 residues. In DNA form, the CDR3 reads TGTGCCACCAGCAGAGATCATTTCAGGGCTGGCTACACCTTC. Translation gives CATSRDHFRAGYTF.

V usage is TRBV5-1 and J usage is TRBJ2-1; 9 bases map to TRBD2. Per the germline V gene, CDR1 is SGHRS and CDR2 is YFSETQ. The CDR3 runs to 19 residues. V shed 5 bases, J shed 1 base, and the junction held 16 bases outside the gene matches. CDR3 sequence: CASRRASGNRRPSYNEQFF. The CDR3 DNA reads as TGCGCCAGCAGGAGGGCTAGCGGGAATCGCAGACCTTCCTACAATGAGCAGTTCTTC.

V usage is TRBV29-1 and J usage is TRBJ2-1; 9 bases fit TRBD2. Germline values: CDR1 SQVTM, CDR2 ANQGSEA. The CDR3 runs 16 residues. Trimming at V came to 3 bases and at J to 1 base, leaving 7 bases not matched to a gene. CDR3 protein: CSVEGGLAMSYNEQFF. The DNA for the CDR3 is TGCAGCGTTGAGGGAGGACTAGCGATGTCCTACAATGAGCAGTTCTTC.

This clonotype occurred once. This rearrangement joins TRBV4-1 to TRBJ2-7, with 8 nucleotides matching TRBD2. V lost 0 bases, J lost 5 bases, and 9 bases stayed unmatched. The germline gives CDR1 MGHRA, CDR2 YSYEKL. The CDR3 is 16 residues long. As DNA, the CDR3 is TGCGCCAGCAGCCAAGAAGGATCGCGGGAGGTCCACGAGCAGTACTTC. Protein sequence: CASSQEGSREVHEQYF.

As to this clonotype: The CDR3 carries no conserved terminal phenylalanine or tryptophan, so it likely arises from a read error. The chain links TRBV7-3 to TRBJ2-3; D gene ambiguous. Germline V gives CDR1 SGHTA, CDR2 FQGTGA. Deletions cut 1 base from V and 1 base from J, with 9 bases between. The CDR3 consists of 15 residues. The CDR3 region has the DNA TGTGCCAGCAGCTTAAACACCCTAGGCACAGATACGCAGTATCTT. Protein product: CASSLNTLGTDTQYL.